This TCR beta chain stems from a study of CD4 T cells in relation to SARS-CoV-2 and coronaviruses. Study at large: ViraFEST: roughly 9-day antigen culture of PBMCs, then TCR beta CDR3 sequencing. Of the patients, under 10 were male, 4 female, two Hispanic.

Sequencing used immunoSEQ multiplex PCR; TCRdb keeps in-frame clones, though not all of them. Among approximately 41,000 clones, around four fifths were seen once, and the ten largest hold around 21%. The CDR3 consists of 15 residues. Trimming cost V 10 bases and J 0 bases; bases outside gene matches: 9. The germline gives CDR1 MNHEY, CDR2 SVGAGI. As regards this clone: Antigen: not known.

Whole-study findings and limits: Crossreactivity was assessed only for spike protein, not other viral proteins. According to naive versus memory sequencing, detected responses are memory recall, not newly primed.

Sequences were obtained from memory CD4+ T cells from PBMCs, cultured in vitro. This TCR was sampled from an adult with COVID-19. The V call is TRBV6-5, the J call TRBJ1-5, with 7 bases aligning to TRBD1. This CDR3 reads CATRRDRYSNQPQHF. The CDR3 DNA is TGTGCCACGAGAAGGGACAGATATAGCAATCAGCCCCAGCATTTT.